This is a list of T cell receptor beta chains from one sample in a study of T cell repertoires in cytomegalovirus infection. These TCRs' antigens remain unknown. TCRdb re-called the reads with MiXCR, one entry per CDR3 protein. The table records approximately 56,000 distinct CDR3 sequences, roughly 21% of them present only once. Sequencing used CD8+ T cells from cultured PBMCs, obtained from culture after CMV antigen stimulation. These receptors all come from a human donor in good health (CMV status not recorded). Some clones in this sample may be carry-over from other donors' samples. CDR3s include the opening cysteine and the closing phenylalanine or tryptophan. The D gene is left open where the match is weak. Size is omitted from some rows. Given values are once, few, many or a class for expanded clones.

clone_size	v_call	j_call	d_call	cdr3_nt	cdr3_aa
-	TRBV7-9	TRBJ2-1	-	TGTGCCAGCAGCTCTAAGGTTGGGATCGATGAGCAGTTCTTC	CASSSKVGIDEQFF
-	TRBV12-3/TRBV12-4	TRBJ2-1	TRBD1	TGTGCCAGCAGCCCTGGGACAGTCTCCTACAATGAGCAGTTCTTC	CASSPGTVSYNEQFF
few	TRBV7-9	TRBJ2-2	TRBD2	TGTGCCACTCCAAGGACTAGCGGGGACTCCGGGGAGCTGTTTTTT	CATPRTSGDSGELFF
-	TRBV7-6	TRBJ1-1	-	TGTGCCAGCAGCTTAGCTGGCTGGAACACTGAAGCTTTCTTT	CASSLAGWNTEAFF
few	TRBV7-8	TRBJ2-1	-	TGTGCCAGCAGCTTCGGGGAGACCCCTTACAATGAGCAGTTCTTC	CASSFGETPYNEQFF
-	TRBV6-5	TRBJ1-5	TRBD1	TGTGCCAGCAGTTACAAGGACAGGGGACAGCCCCAGCATTTT	CASSYKDRGQPQHF
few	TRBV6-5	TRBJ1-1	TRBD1	TGTGCCAGCAGCCCCGGGGACAGGGTGGGCACTGAAGCTTTCTTT	CASSPGDRVGTEAFF
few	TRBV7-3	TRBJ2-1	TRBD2	TGTGCCAGCAGCTTGCCTGGAGGTAGCGGGGTGAAAAATGAGCAGTTCTTC	CASSLPGGSGVKNEQFF
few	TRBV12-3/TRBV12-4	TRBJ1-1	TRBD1	TGTGCCAGCAGTGGGGACAGGGAAGCTTTCTTT	CASSGDREAFF
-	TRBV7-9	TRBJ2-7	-	TGTGCCAGCAGCTTATCAAGGGACGAGCAGTACTTC	CASSLSRDEQYF
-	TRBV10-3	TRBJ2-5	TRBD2	TGTGCCATCAGTGACGGGACTAGCAGGGTCCAAGAGACCCAGTACTTC	CAISDGTSRVQETQYF
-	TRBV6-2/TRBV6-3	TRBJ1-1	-	TGTGCCAGCGAACAGACGAACACTGAAGCTTTCTTT	CASEQTNTEAFF
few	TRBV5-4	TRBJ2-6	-	TGTGCCAGCAGCTTGGGGTCAGGGTACGCTGGGGCCAACGTCCTGACTTTC	CASSLGSGYAGANVLTF
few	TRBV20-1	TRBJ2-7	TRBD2	TGCAGTGCTAGAGATTGGAGCGGGGGGAACTACGAGCAGTACTTC	CSARDWSGGNYEQYF
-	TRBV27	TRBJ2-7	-	TGTGCCAGCAGTTACGGACCGGCGTACGAGCAGTACTTC	CASSYGPAYEQYF
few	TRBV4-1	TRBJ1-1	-	TGCGCCAGCAGCCAAGAGGGGCGCGGCACTGAAGCTTTCTTT	CASSQEGRGTEAFF
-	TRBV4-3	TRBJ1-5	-	TGCGCCAGCAGCCAAGATATTGCCGATCAGCCCCAGCATTTT	CASSQDIADQPQHF
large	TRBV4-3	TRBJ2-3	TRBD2	TGCGCCAGCAGCCAAGATCTAGCGGGGGGGCTTCTGAGCGATACGCAGTATTTT	CASSQDLAGGLLSDTQYF
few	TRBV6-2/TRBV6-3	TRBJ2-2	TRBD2	TGTGCCAGCAGTTCTGGACTAGATGCGAACACCGGGGAGCTGTTTTTT	CASSSGLDANTGELFF
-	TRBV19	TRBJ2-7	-	TGTGCCAGTAGTCCGGGCTTGGCGACCTCCTACGAGCAGTACTTC	CASSPGLATSYEQYF
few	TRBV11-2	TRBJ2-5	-	TGTGCCAGCAGCTTCGAAGGTCGCGAGACCCAGAACTTC	CASSFEGRETQNF
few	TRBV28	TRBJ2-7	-	TGTGCCAGCAGATTAGGATGGAGTTACGAGCAGTACTTC	CASRLGWSYEQYF
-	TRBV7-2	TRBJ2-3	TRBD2	TGTGCCAGCAGCGTGGGGACTAGCGGGGGGGCCTTAGATACGCAGTATTTT	CASSVGTSGGALDTQYF
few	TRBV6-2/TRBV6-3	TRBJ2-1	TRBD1	TGTGCCAGCACTTCCGGGACAGGGGGCTACAATGAGCAGTTCTTC	CASTSGTGGYNEQFF
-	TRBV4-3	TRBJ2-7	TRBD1	TGCGCCAGCAGCCAAGATACAGGGGGTTCCTACGAGCAGTACTTC	CASSQDTGGSYEQYF
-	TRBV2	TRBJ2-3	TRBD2	TGTGCCACCGCGGGAGCCACCACAGATACGCAGTATTTT	CATAGATTDTQYF
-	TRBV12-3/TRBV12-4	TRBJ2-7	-	TGTGCCAGCCGTTCCTCAGCGAGGAAGTACTTC	CASRSSARKYF
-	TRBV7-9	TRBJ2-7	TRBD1	TGTGCCAGCAGCTTAGCGCTAAGCTGGGACAGGGGCCACGAGCAGTACTTC	CASSLALSWDRGHEQYF
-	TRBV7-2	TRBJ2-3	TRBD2	TGTGCCAGCAGCTTAGATTCGAGCGGGGGGGACACAGATACGCAGTATTTT	CASSLDSSGGDTDTQYF
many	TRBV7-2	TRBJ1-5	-	TGTGCCAGCAGCACCGACGGACTGAGCTATCAGCCCCAGCATTTT	CASSTDGLSYQPQHF
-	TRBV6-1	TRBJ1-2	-	TGTGCCAGCAGTGAAAGACTGGGACGGCGAGCCTCTAACTATGGCTACACCTTC	CASSERLGRRASNYGYTF
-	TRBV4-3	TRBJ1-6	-	TGCGCCAGCAGCCAAGATACCCCCCGGGGAGGGTCACCCCTCCACTTT	CASSQDTPRGGSPLHF
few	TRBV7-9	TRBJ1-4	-	TGTGCCAGCAGCTCGTACTCAACTAATGAAAAACTGTTTTTT	CASSSYSTNEKLFF
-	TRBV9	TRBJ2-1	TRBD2	TGTGCCAGCAGCGCGACTAGCGGGGGGGTCTACAATGAGCAGTTCTTC	CASSATSGGVYNEQFF
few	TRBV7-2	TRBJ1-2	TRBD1	TGTGCCAGCAGCTTTCAGGGGGCCCCTAACTATGGCTACACCTTC	CASSFQGAPNYGYTF
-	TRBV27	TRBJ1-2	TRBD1	TGTGCCAGCAGTTCGACAGGGGGTGGCTACACCTTC	CASSSTGGGYTF
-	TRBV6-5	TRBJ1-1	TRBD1	TGTGCCAGCAGTCCCACTCAGGGGGCAACTGAAGCTTTCTTT	CASSPTQGATEAFF
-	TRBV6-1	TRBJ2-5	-	TGTGCCAGCAGTGTTACAGAGTTACAAGAGACCCAGTACTTC	CASSVTELQETQYF
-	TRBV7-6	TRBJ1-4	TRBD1	TGTGCCAGCAGTCGACAGGGGTTGGAAAAACTGTTTTTT	CASSRQGLEKLFF
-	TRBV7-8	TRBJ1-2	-	TGTGCCGGGGGAACGGGCTATGGCTACACCTTC	CAGGTGYGYTF
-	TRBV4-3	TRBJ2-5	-	TGCGCCAGCAGCCAAGACCCCCTGGGGGGTGGCGAGACCCAGTACTTC	CASSQDPLGGGETQYF
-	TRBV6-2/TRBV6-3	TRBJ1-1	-	TGTGCCAGCAGTTACTCGACGGGGGTTTGGGCTTTCTTT	CASSYSTGVWAFF
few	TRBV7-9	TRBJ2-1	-	TGTGCCAGCAGCTTAGTGGGCACAGGGACCGTGCCGTGGGGACAAGGGCAGTTCTTC	CASSLVGTGTVPWGQGQFF
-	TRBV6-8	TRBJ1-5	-	TGTGCCAGTAGCTCGGGGCCGAATCAGCCCCAGCATTTT	CASSSGPNQPQHF
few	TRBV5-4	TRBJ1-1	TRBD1	TGTGCCAGCAGCTTGACACAGGGGGCGTCTGAAGCTTTCTTT	CASSLTQGASEAFF
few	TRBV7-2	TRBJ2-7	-	TGTGCCAGCAGCTATCATTACTCCTACGAGCAGTACTTC	CASSYHYSYEQYF
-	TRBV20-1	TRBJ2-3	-	TGCAGTGCTAGAGATGGGACGGGGGGCCCGATCTTCACGCAGTATTTT	CSARDGTGGPIFTQYF
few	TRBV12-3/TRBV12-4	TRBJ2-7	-	TGTGCCAGCAGTTTATTCGGGGGATCCTACGAGCAGTACTTC	CASSLFGGSYEQYF
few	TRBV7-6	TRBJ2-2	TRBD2	TGTGCCAGCAGCCCCGGGACTAGGGGGGCCGGGGAGCTGTTTTTT	CASSPGTRGAGELFF
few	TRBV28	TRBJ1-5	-	TGTGCCAGCAGTTTCGCAAGGAATCAGCCCCAGCATTTT	CASSFARNQPQHF
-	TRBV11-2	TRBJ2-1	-	TGTGCCAGCAGCCTCGGAGGGGGAAATGAGCAGTTCTTC	CASSLGGGNEQFF
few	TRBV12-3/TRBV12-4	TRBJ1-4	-	TGTGCCAGCAGTTTATCGGTGCCCTCTCGGGCTAATGAAAAACTGTTTTTT	CASSLSVPSRANEKLFF
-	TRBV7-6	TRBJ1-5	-	TGTGCCAGCAGCTTAACCCAAAACCAGCCCCAGCATTTT	CASSLTQNQPQHF
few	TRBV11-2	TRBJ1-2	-	TGTGCCAGCAGCTTAGGGAGGGCGAATAACTATGGCTACACCTTC	CASSLGRANNYGYTF